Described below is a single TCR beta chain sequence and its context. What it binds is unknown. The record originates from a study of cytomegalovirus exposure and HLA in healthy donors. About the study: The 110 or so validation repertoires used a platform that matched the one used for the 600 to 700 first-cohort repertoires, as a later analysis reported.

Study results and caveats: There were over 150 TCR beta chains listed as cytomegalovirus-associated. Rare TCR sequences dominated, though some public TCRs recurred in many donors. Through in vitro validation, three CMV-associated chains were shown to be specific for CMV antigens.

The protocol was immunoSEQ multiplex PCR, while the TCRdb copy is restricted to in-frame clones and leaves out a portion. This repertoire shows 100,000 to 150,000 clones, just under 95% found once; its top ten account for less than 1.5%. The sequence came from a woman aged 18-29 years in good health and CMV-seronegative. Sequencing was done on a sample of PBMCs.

CDR3 DNA: TGTGCCAGCAATTCCGGCAGGGGGCCTGGGGCCAACGTCCTGACTTTC. Amino acids: CASNSGRGPGANVLTF. This chain uses TRBV5-6 with TRBJ2-6; 8 nucleotides match TRBD1. The CDR3 runs to 16 residues. The J segment lost 2 bases and the V segment lost 6 bases, leaving 7 bases of the junction unmatched. CDR1 SGHDT and CDR2 YYEEEE come from the germline V gene.